The TCR beta chain under discussion was sequenced for a study of T cell responses to AZD1222 COVID-19 vaccine. Study findings and constraints: Recipients of two AZD1222 doses showed rising Spike-specific TCR breadth and depth.

Points on this clone: Its specificity is not known.

V lost 2 bases to trimming and J lost 5 bases, with 13 bases between them. CDR1 is SGDLS and CDR2 is YYNGEE in the germline V gene. The CDR3 spans 14 residues. TCRdb keeps only in-frame clones here, not all; method: immunoSEQ multiplex PCR. The sample records 150,000 to 200,000 clones, 85% to 90% being singletons. The sequence was obtained from an adult in good health. This sample comprised peripheral blood, obtained on day 0 of AZD1222 vaccination. The chain carries TRBV9 and TRBJ1-2; D remains unclear. The CDR3 loop is CASSVGSLGYGYTF. The CDR3 DNA is TGTGCCAGCAGCGTGGGCAGCCTAGGGTATGGCTACACCTTC. Full variable domain (remainder filled in from reference TRBV9 and TRBJ1-2): DSGVTQTPKHLITATGQRVTLRCSPRSGDLSVYWYQQSLDQGLQFLIQYYNGEERAKGNILERFSAQQFPDLHSELNLSSLELGDSALYFCASSVGSLGYGYTFGSGTRLTVV.